A single sample is the source of the 18 T cell receptor beta chains below, sequenced in a study of blood T cell repertoires in COVID-19. This table comes from immunoSEQ multiplex PCR, and its TCRdb copy is limited to in-frame clones, with some not included. The sample includes about 300,000 clones, 90% seen only once; the top ten take approximately 4.3%. The specimen sequenced was PBMCs or T cells enriched from blood (not recorded which). The origin of the receptors is a woman aged 18 to 35 with acute COVID-19.

The chain uses TRBV3-1 (or the pseudogene TRBV3-2) and TRBJ1-5; D gene unclear. Germline CDR1 reads LGHDT; CDR2 reads YNNKEL (reference sequence). With 1 base removed from V and 3 bases from J, the gap between germline ends came to 4 bases. The CDR3 spans 13 residues. Written as DNA, the CDR3 is TGTGCCAGCAGCCAAGGGGCCAATCAGCCCCAGCATTTT. Translation gives CASSQGANQPQHF.

The chain uses TRBV5-1 and TRBJ2-2, with TRBD2 as a possible D gene (5 bases). Trimming cost V 4 bases and J 5 bases, with 18 bases left between them. The CDR3 spans 16 residues. The germline V gene encodes CDR1 SGHRS and CDR2 YFSETQ. CDR3 protein: CASSDQRRVGTGELFF. CDR3 in DNA: TGCGCCAGCAGCGACCAAAGGCGGGTAGGGACCGGGGAGCTGTTTTTT. The variable domain in full, with the rest retrieved from reference TRBV5-1 and TRBJ2-2, is KAGVTQTPRYLIKTRGQQVTLSCSPISGHRSVSWYQQTPGQGLQFLFEYFSETQRNKGNFPGRFSGRQFSNSRSEMNVSTLELGDSALYLCASSDQRRVGTGELFFGEGSRLTVL.

The chain recombines TRBV19 with TRBJ1-6; no definite D call. The CDR3 runs to 14 residues. Germline V gene sequence: CDR1 LNHDA, CDR2 SQIVND (reference sequence). V was pared by 5 bases and J by 10 bases, with 15 bases between. The CDR3 loop reads CASSLSPTFSPLHF. Written as DNA, the CDR3 is TGTGCCAGTAGTCTATCCCCCACCTTCTCACCCCTCCACTTT. Combining the CDR3 with reference TRBV19 and TRBJ1-6 gives the whole variable domain DGGITQSPKYLFRKEGQNVTLSCEQNLNHDAMYWYRQDPGQGLRLIYYSQIVNDFQKGDIAEGYSVSREKKESFPLTVTSAQKNPTAFYLCASSLSPTFSPLHFGNGTRLTVT.

A single count supports this clone. The chain links TRBV2 to TRBJ1-6, with 7 positions matching TRBD1. The V segment lost 4 bases and the J segment 0 bases; nucleotides outside the gene matches: 3. Germline CDR1 reads SNHLY; CDR2 reads FYNNEI. CDR3 length: 16 residues. CDR3 amino acids: CASSGQGSSYNSPLHF. The DNA for the CDR3 is TGTGCCAGCAGTGGACAGGGAAGCTCCTATAATTCACCCCTCCACTTT.

The chain is built from TRBV9 and TRBJ2-7; D may be TRBD1 (5 bases). The germline gives CDR1 SGDLS, CDR2 YYNGEE. V lost 0 bases and J 5 bases, leaving 9 bases between the germline ends. This CDR3 is 13 amino acids long. The CDR3 loop reads CASSVDLGDEQYF. The CDR3 DNA is TGTGCCAGCAGCGTAGATTTAGGGGACGAGCAGTACTTC. Variable domain in full (rest from reference TRBV9 and TRBJ2-7): DSGVTQTPKHLITATGQRVTLRCSPRSGDLSVYWYQQSLDQGLQFLIQYYNGEERAKGNILERFSAQQFPDLHSELNLSSLELGDSALYFCASSVDLGDEQYFGPGTRLTVT.

The sample holds a few counts of this clone. The chain recombines TRBV7-6 with TRBJ1-3; possibly TRBD1 for D (5 bases). V was pared by 1 base and J by 0 bases, with 13 bases between. Germline CDR1 is SGHVS and CDR2 is FNYEAQ. The CDR3 contains 17 residues. The CDR3 coding sequence is TGTGCCAGCAGCTTAGAAGGGGTCGGACCCTCTGGAAACACCATATATTTT. Protein: CASSLEGVGPSGNTIYF.

V gene TRBV28 combines with J gene TRBJ1-1, with 7 bases lining up with TRBD1. Germline-derived CDR1 and CDR2 are MDHEN and SYDVKM. V lost 6 bases to trimming and J lost 11 bases; unmatched junction nucleotides: 18. The CDR3 runs 15 residues. The CDR3 sequence: CASSDRDRSLAGAFF. CDR3 DNA: TGTGCCAGCAGCGACAGGGACCGAAGCTTGGCGGGGGCTTTCTTT.

This chain uses TRBV7-3 with TRBJ2-7, with D tentatively TRBD1 (6 bases). Germline loops: CDR1 SGHTA, CDR2 FQGTGA. Between the trimmed V and J ends, which lost 4 bases and 5 bases, there was a span of 21 bases. The CDR3 is 16 residues long. The DNA of the CDR3 is TGTGCCAGCAGCTCCTCCCTCGGCGGCAGGGGAAACGAGCAGTACTTC. This codes for CASSSSLGGRGNEQYF.

V and J are TRBV29-1 and TRBJ2-4; maybe TRBD2 (7 bases). This CDR3 is built from 12 residues. V was pared by 5 bases and J by 6 bases, with 11 bases between. CDR1 is SQVTM and CDR2 is ANQGSEA in the germline V gene. The CDR3 DNA sequence: TGCAGCGTTAGGGGGGGGCCAAACATTCAGTACTTC. Translating it yields CSVRGGPNIQYF. The full variable domain, with the rest looked up from reference TRBV29-1 and TRBJ2-4, is SAVISQKPSRDICQRGTSLTIQCQVDSQVTMMFWYRQQPGQSLTLIATANQGSEATYESGFVIDKFPISRPNLTFSTLTVSNMSPEDSSIYLCSVRGGPNIQYFGAGTRLSVL.

The chain has TRBV9 and TRBJ2-7, with 7 bases that match TRBD1. Germline trimming cut 4 bases from V and 3 bases from J; bases unmatched to any gene: 4. CDR3 length equals 13 residues. CDR1 and CDR2 from the germline V gene are SGDLS and YYNGEE. CDR3 protein: CASSRDSSYEQYF. The CDR3 coding sequence is TGTGCCAGCAGCCGGGACAGCAGCTACGAGCAGTACTTC.

The V and J genes are TRBV6-5 and TRBJ1-2; D possibly corresponds to TRBD1 (5 bases). The germline V gene encodes CDR1 MNHEY and CDR2 SVGAGI. The CDR3 extends over 15 amino acids. V lost 6 bases and J 5 bases, leaving 19 bases between the germline ends. The CDR3 sequence is CASRTNTRGVYGYTF. The CDR3 DNA reads TGTGCCAGCAGGACAAACACTCGGGGGGTATATGGCTACACCTTC.

This clone was seen a few times. The chain joins TRBV14 to TRBJ2-7; D perhaps matches TRBD2 (5 bases). The CDR3 sequence is 11 residues long. Trimming took 6 bases from V and 7 from J, leaving 10 bases between them. Germline V gene lookup returns CDR1 SGHDN and CDR2 FVKESK. CDR3 DNA sequence: TGTGCCAGCAGTCCGGGGTCTGAGCAGTACTTC. Translating gives CASSPGSEQYF.

This sequence joins TRBV6-5 and TRBJ1-2; TRBD1 aligns across 7 bases. The CDR3 sequence is 14 residues long. Germline V gene data show CDR1 as MNHEY and CDR2 as SVGAGI. Trimming at V came to 5 bases and at J to 6 bases, leaving 9 bases not matched to a gene. CDR3 in amino acids: CASSTFDRADGYTF. CDR3 DNA sequence: TGTGCCAGCAGTACTTTCGACAGGGCGGATGGCTACACCTTC.

The CDR3 here is CASSSTGLADTQYF. The DNA of the CDR3 is TGTGCCAGCAGTTCCACAGGGCTAGCAGATACGCAGTATTTT. The chain couples TRBV28 to TRBJ2-3; a possible D gene is TRBD1 (6 bases). The germline gives CDR1 MDHEN, CDR2 SYDVKM. CDR3 size: 14 residues. Trimming took 4 bases from V and 4 from J, leaving 12 bases between them.

The chain recombines TRBV4-2 with TRBJ1-5; D ambiguous. This CDR3 spans 13 amino acids. V was shortened by 4 bases and J by 3 bases, with 7 bases between the two germline ends. Germline assignment: CDR1 LGHNA and CDR2 YNFKEQ. The CDR3 DNA is TGTGCCAGCAGCCCTCAGAACAATCAGCCCCAGCATTTT. This gives the protein CASSPQNNQPQHF.

This clone has just one count. The chain links TRBV27 to TRBJ1-1; D perhaps matches TRBD1 (5 bases). Germline CDR1 is MNHEY and CDR2 is SMNVEV (reference sequence). V lost 3 bases and J 0 bases, leaving 14 bases between the germline ends. The CDR3 covers 16 residues. The CDR3 coding sequence is TGTGCCAGCAGTTTCCAGGGTGGGGTCATGAACACTGAAGCTTTCTTT. It yields the protein CASSFQGGVMNTEAFF.

J is TRBJ2-3 and V is TRBV7-2, with 9 positions matching TRBD1. Per the germline V gene, CDR1 is SGHTA and CDR2 is FQGNSA. The ends lost 7 bases at V and 1 base at J; junction bases unmatched: 9. This CDR3 region has 16 residues. Here the CDR3 DNA reads TGTGCCAGCAAACCAAGCTGGGACAGGGGCACAGATACGCAGTATTTT. Encoded protein: CASKPSWDRGTDTQYF.

This clone has only a few counts. The J gene is TRBJ1-2, the V gene TRBV10-1; 7 bases are shared with TRBD1. Germline CDR1 and CDR2: WNHNN and SYGVQD (reference sequence). The CDR3 is 14 residues long. Unmatched junction bases numbered 4, after V lost 2 bases and J lost 4 bases. CDR3 sequence reads: CASSENRGGYGYTF. The CDR3 DNA is TGCGCCAGCAGTGAGAACAGGGGAGGCTATGGCTACACCTTC.